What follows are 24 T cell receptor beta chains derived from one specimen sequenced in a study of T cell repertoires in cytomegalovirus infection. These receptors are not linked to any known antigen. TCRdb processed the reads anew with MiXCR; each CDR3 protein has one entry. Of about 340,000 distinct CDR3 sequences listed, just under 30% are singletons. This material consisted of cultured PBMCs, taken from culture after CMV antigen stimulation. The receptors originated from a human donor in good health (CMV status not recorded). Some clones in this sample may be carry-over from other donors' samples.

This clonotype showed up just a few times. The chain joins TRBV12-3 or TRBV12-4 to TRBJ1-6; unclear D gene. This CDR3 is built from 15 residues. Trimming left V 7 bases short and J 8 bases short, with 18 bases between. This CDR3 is CASTLRLGIDSPLHF. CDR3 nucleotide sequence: TGTGCCAGCACCCTTCGTCTGGGGATTGATTCACCCCTCCACTTT.

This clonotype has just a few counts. The CDR3 nucleotides read TGTGCCAGCAGCTCCGGACTAGCGGGGTCCTTAACAGATACGCAGTATTTT. It translates to CASSSGLAGSLTDTQYF. The chain couples TRBV11-2 to TRBJ2-3, with 12 positions matching TRBD2. J gave up 3 bases and V 4 bases, and 8 bases lay outside the gene matches. Per the germline V gene, CDR1 is SGHAT and CDR2 is FQNNGV. This CDR3 contains 17 residues.

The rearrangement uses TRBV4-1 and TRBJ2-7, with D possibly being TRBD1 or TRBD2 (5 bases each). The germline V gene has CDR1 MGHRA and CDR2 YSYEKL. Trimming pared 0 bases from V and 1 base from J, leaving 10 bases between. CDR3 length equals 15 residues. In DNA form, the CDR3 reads TGCGCCAGCAGCCAAGATCGGGGCATTTCCTACGAGCAGTACTTC. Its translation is CASSQDRGISYEQYF.

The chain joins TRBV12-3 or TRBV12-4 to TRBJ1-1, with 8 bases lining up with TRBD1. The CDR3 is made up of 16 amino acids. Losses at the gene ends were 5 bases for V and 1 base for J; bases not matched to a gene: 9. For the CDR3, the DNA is TGTGCCAGCAGTCCAACCCCGGGACAGGCGAACACTGAAGCTTTCTTT. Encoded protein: CASSPTPGQANTEAFF.

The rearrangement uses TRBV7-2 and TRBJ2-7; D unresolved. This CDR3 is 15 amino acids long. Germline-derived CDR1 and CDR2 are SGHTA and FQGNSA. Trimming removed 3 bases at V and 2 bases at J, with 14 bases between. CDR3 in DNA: TGTGCCAGCAGCTTTCTTCCCACCCATCCCTACGAGCAGTACTTC. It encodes CASSFLPTHPYEQYF.

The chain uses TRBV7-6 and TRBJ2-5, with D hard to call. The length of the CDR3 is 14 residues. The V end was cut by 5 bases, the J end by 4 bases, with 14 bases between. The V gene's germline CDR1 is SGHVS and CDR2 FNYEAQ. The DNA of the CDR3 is TGTGCCAGCAGCGGCACGAACAAGAGAGAGACCCAGTACTTC. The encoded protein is CASSGTNKRETQYF. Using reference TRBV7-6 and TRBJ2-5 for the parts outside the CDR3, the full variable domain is GAGVSQSPRYKVTKRGQDVALRCDPISGHVSLYWYRQALGQGPEFLTYFNYEAQQDKSGLPNDRFSAERPEGSISTLTIQRTEQRDSAMYRCASSGTNKRETQYFGPGTRLLVL.

The CDR3 sequence: CASSFPQQENYGYTF. As DNA, the CDR3 is TGTGCCAGCAGTTTCCCACAACAGGAGAACTATGGCTACACCTTC. V is TRBV28 and J is TRBJ1-2, with a weak D call TRBD1 (5 bases). With 3 bases removed from V and 2 bases from J, the gap between germline ends came to 13 bases. CDR1 and CDR2 (germline): MDHEN, SYDVKM. This CDR3 spans 15 amino acids.

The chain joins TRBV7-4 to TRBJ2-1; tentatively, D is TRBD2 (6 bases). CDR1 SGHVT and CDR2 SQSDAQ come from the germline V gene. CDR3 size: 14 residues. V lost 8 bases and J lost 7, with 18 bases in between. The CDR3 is CASGMGGASNEQFF. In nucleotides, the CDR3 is TGTGCCAGCGGTATGGGAGGCGCCTCTAATGAGCAGTTCTTC.

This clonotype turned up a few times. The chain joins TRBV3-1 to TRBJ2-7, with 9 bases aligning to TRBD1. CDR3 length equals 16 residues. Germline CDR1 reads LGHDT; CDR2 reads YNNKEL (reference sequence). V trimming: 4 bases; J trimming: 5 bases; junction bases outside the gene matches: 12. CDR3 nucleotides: TGTGCCAGCAGCCCTAACTTCCCCGACAGGGGGAACGAGCAGTACTTC. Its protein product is CASSPNFPDRGNEQYF.

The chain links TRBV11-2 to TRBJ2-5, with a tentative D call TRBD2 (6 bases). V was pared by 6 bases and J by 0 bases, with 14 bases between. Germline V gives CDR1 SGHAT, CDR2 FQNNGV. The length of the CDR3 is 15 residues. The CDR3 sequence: CASRDPTRYQETQYF. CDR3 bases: TGTGCCAGCAGGGATCCGACTAGGTACCAAGAGACCCAGTACTTC.

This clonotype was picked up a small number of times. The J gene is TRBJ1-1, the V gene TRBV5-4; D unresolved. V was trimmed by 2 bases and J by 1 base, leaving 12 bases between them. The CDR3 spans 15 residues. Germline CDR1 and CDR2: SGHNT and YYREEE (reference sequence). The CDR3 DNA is TGTGCCAGCAGCTTTCGAGACTCAAGGAACACTGAAGCTTTCTTT. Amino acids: CASSFRDSRNTEAFF. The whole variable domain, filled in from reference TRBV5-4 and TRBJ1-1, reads ETGVTQSPTHLIKTRGQQVTLRCSSQSGHNTVSWYQQALGQGPQFIFQYYREEENGRGNFPPRFSGLQFPNYSSELNVNALELDDSALYLCASSFRDSRNTEAFFGQGTRLTVV.

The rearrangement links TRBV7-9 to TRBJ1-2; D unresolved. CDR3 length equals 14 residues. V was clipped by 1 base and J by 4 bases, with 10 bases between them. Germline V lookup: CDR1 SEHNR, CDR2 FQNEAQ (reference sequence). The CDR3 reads CASSLEHLGYGYTF. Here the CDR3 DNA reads TGTGCCAGCAGCTTAGAGCACTTGGGCTATGGCTACACCTTC.

The CDR3 loop is CASSPNGENYGYTF. CDR3 bases: TGTGCCAGCTCACCAAACGGAGAAAACTATGGCTACACCTTC. The chain combines TRBV18 with TRBJ1-2; no clear D gene. The CDR3 has 14 amino acids. The V gene's germline CDR1 is KGHSH and CDR2 LQKENI. The V end lost 2 bases, the J end lost 2 bases, and 9 bases lay between the germline ends.

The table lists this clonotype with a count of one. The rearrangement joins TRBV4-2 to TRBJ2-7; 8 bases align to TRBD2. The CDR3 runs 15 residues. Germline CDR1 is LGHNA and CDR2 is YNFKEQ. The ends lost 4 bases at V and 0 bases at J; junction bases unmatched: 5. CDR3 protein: CASSRDSGSSYEQYF. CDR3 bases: TGTGCCAGCAGCCGAGACAGCGGGAGCTCCTACGAGCAGTACTTC.

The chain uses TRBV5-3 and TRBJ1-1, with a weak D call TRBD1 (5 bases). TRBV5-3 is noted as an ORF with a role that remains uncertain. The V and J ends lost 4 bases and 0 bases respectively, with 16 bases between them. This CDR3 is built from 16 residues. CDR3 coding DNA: TGTGCCAGAAGCACCCCTCTCGACAGCATGAACACTGAAGCTTTCTTT. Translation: CARSTPLDSMNTEAFF.

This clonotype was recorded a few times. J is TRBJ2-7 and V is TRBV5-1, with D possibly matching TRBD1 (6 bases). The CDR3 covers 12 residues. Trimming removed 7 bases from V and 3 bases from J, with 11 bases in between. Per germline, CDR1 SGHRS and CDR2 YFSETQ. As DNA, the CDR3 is TGCGCCAGCTCTGGACAGTTCTACGAGCAGTACTTC. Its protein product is CASSGQFYEQYF.

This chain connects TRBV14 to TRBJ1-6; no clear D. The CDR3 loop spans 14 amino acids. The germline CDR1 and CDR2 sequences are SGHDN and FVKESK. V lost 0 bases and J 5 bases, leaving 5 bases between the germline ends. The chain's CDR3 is CASSQEVDNSPLHF. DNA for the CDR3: TGTGCCAGCAGCCAAGAGGTCGATAATTCACCCCTCCACTTT. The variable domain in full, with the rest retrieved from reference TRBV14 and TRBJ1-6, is EAGVTQFPSHSVIEKGQTVTLRCDPISGHDNLYWYRRVMGKEIKFLLHFVKESKQDESGMPNNRFLAERTGGTYSTLKVQPAELEDSGVYFCASSQEVDNSPLHFGNGTRLTVT.

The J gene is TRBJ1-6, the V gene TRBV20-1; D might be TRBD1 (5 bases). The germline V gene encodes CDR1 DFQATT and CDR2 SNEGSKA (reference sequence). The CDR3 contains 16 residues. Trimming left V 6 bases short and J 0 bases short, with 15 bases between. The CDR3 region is CSAYHGGSSYNSPLHF. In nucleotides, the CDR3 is TGCAGTGCCTACCACGGGGGGAGCTCCTATAATTCACCCCTCCACTTT.

CDR3 sequence (DNA): TGTGCCAGCTCACCTTCAGAGGTGGGGGCCAACGTCCTGACTTTC. Encoded protein: CASSPSEVGANVLTF. The chain uses TRBV18 and TRBJ2-6; D gene unclear. Germline CDR1 is KGHSH and CDR2 is LQKENI. The CDR3 runs to 15 residues. Trimming cost V 3 bases and J 4 bases, with 10 bases left between them.

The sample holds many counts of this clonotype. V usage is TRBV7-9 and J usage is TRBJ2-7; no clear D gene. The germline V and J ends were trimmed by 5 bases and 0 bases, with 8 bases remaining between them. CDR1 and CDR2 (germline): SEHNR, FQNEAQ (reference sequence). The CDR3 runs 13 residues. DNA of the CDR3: TGTGCCAGCAGCCTTTCTAGCTCCTACGAGCAGTACTTC. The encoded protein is CASSLSSSYEQYF.

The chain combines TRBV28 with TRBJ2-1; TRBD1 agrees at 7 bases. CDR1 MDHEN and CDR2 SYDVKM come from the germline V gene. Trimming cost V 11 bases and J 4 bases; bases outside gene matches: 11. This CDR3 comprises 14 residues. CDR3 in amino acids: CASKGTQGYNEQFF. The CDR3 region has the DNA TGTGCCTCCAAAGGAACACAGGGGTACAATGAGCAGTTCTTC.

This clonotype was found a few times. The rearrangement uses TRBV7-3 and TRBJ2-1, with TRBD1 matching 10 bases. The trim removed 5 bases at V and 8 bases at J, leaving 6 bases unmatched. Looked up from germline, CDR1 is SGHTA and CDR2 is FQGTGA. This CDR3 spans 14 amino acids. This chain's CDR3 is CASSPRQGAYEQFF. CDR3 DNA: TGTGCCAGCAGCCCCCGACAGGGGGCCTATGAGCAGTTCTTC.

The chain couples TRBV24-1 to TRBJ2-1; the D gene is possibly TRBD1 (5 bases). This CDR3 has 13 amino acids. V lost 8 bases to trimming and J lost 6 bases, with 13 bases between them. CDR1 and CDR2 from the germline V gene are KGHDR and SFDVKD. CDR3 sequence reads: CATTRQDTNEQFF. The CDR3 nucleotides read TGTGCCACCACACGTCAGGACACCAATGAGCAGTTCTTC.

CDR3 sequence (DNA): TGTGCCAGCAGCACCCGACAGGGGCCTCGGGAGCAGTACTTC. It encodes CASSTRQGPREQYF. The rearrangement uses TRBV6-5 and TRBJ2-7; 8 nucleotides line up with TRBD1. Germline assignment: CDR1 MNHEY and CDR2 SVGAGI. After removal of 6 bases from V and 7 bases from J, the junction contained 11 bases not matched to a gene. This CDR3 is 14 amino acids long.